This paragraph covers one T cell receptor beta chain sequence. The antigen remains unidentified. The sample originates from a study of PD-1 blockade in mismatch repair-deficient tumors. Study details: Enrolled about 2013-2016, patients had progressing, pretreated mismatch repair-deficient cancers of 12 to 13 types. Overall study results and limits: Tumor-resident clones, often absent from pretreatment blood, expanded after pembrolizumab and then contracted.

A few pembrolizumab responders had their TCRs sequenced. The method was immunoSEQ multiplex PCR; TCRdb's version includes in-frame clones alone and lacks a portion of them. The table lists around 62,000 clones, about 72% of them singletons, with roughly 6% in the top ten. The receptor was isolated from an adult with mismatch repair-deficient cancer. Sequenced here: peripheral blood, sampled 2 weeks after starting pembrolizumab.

CDR3: CASSSIHAPGHQPQHF. The CDR3, as DNA: TGTGCCAGCAGCTCCATCCATGCCCCGGGGCATCAGCCCCAGCATTTT. V and J are TRBV21-1 and TRBJ1-5. TRBV21-1 is a pseudogene. CDR3 length: 16 amino acids.